What follows is one TCR beta chain and its context. This specimen comes from a study of blood T cell repertoires in COVID-19. Study details: There were acute and convalescent COVID-19 samples, and they came from the United States, Italy and Spain. T cells, B-cell-depleted T cells, or PBMCs supplied cDNA or gDNA.

Original data processing: Amplification of reference gene primers was used by the study to estimate nucleated cell counts. Produced via immunoSEQ multiplex PCR; TCRdb's table is partial and in-frame only. The V and J calls and clone size come from that table; D and trimming were worked out from the DNA. The table records about 180,000 clones, roughly 81% of them present only once. The CDR3 extends over 18 amino acids. CDR1 MDHEN and CDR2 SYDVKM come from the germline V gene. Trimming stripped 1 base from V and 3 bases from J, with 21 bases between. One Seattle source followed patients from active infection through their disease course.

The chain uses TRBV28 and TRBJ1-1, with D possibly matching TRBD1 (5 bases). The clonotype comes from an elderly woman with COVID-19, enrolled during active disease. The sequencing input was peripheral blood. The CDR3 region has the DNA TGTGCCAGCAGTTTATCGGGCCAGGGAAGGGGTGCGTACACTGAAGCTTTCTTT. Protein: CASSLSGQGRGAYTEAFF.